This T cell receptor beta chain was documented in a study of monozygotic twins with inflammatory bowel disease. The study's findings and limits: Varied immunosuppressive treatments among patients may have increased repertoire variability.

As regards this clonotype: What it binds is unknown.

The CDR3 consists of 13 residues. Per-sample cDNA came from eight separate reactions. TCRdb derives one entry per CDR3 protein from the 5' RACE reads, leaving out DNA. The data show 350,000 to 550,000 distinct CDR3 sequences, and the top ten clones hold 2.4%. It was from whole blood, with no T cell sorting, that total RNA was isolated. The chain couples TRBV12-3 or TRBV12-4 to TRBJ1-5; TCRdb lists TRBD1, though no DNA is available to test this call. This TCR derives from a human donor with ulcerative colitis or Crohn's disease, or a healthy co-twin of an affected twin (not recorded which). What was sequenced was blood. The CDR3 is CASSFGTNQPQHF.